The TCR beta chain described here comes from a study of shared clonotypes between healthy human individuals. Per germline, CDR1 MNHNS and CDR2 SASEGT. The CDR3 spans 15 residues. The V gene end was trimmed by 7 bases and the J gene end by 2 bases; junction bases not matched to a gene: 5. Each unsorted PBMC replicate got 300 ng genomic DNA, approximately 29,000 genomes. The protocol was immunoSEQ multiplex PCR, while the TCRdb copy is restricted to in-frame clones and leaves out a portion. The table lists about half a million clones, 78% of them singletons. V usage is TRBV6-1 and J usage is TRBJ2-1, with TRBD2 matching over 10 bases. This TCR came from a woman aged 40 to 55 in good health. Some clones in this sample may be carry-over from other donors' samples. The sequenced sample consisted of PBMCs. Here the CDR3 reads CASNPSGSPYNEQFF. The DNA for the CDR3 is TGTGCCAGCAACCCTAGCGGGAGTCCCTACAATGAGCAGTTCTTC.